Sequencing of this TCR beta chain was carried out in a study of tumor-infiltrating lymphocytes in localized non-small cell lung cancer. Sequenced by immunoSEQ multiplex PCR; TCRdb stores in-frame clones only, minus some. The sample carries 6,500 to 8,000 clones, less than 80% recorded once. The germline V gene encodes CDR1 LNHDA and CDR2 SQIVND (reference sequence). The CDR3 totals 15 residues. J gave up 4 bases and V 4 bases, and 7 bases lay outside the gene matches. In the case of this clone: Its antigen is not known.

Overall study results and limits: Compared with uninvolved lung, tumors showed higher T cell infiltration by TCRbeta sequencing.

The sequence derives from a human donor with non-small cell lung cancer. The specimen was uninvolved lung tissue not adjacent to the tumor. This sequence joins TRBV19 and TRBJ1-2, with 9 bases aligning to TRBD1. The CDR3 DNA reads TGTGCCAGTAGTACCCGGACAGGGGAAAGCTATGGCTACACCTTC. Its protein product is CASSTRTGESYGYTF.